The present TCR beta chain was sequenced within a study of T cell responses to AZD1222 COVID-19 vaccine. The repertoire was sequenced with immunoSEQ multiplex PCR; TCRdb's copy has only in-frame clones and lacks some. Of approximately 90,000 clones listed, about nine tenths are singletons. V lost 4 bases, J lost 5 bases, and 6 bases stayed unmatched. The CDR3 is 15 amino acids. In germline, CDR1 is LNHDA, CDR2 SQIVND (reference sequence). The gene calls are TRBV19 and TRBJ2-1; 9 nucleotides line up with TRBD1. This receptor was identified in an adult in good health. The sequenced sample was peripheral blood, obtained on day 0 of AZD1222 vaccination. DNA of the CDR3: TGTGCCAGTAGTACCCGGACAGGGGTCGACAATGAGCAGTTCTTC. It translates to CASSTRTGVDNEQFF.